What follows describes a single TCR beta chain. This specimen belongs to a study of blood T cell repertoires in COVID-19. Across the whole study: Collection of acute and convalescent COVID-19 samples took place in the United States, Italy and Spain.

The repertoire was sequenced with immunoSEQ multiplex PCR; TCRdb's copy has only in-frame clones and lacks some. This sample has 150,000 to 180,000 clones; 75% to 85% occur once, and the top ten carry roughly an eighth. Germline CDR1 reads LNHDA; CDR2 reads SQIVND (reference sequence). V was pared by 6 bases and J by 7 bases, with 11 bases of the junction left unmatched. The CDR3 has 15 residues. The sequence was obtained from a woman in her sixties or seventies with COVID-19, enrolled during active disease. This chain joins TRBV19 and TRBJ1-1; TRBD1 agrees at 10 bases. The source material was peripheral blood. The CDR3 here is CASRLTGTGENEAFF. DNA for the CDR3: TGTGCCAGTAGATTAACCGGGACAGGGGAAAATGAAGCTTTCTTT.